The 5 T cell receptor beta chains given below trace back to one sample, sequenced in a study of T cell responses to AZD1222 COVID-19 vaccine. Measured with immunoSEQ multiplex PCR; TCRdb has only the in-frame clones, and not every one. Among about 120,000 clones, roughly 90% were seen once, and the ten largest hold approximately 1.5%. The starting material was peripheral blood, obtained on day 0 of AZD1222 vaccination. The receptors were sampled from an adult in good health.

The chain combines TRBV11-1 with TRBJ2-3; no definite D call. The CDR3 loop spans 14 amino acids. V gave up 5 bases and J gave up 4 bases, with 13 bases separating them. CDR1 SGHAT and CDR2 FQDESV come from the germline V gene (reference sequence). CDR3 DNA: TGTGCCAGCAGCGGGCAGACCGGGCCAGATACGCAGTATTTT. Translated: CASSGQTGPDTQYF.

DNA of the CDR3: TGCAGCGTCCATACGGGGACAGGGGGGAACGAGCAGTACTTC. Protein: CSVHTGTGGNEQYF. V gene TRBV29-1 combines with J gene TRBJ2-7; 11 positions agree with TRBD1. CDR3 length: 14 amino acids. Germline lookup yields CDR1 SQVTM and CDR2 ANQGSEA. V was pared by 6 bases and J by 5 bases, with 9 bases of the junction left unmatched.

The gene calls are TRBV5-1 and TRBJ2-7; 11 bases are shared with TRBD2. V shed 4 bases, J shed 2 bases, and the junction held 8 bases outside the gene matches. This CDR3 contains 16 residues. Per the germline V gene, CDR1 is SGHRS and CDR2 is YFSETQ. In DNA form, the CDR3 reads TGCGCCAGCAGCCCTACCGGGACTAGCGGCACCTACGAGCAGTACTTC. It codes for CASSPTGTSGTYEQYF.

The CDR3 protein is CASSPPGVGETQYF. DNA for the CDR3: TGTGCCAGCAGCCCCCCCGGGGTGGGAGAGACCCAGTACTTC. The V call is TRBV28, the J call TRBJ2-5, with D possibly matching TRBD2 (5 bases). Trimming removed 6 bases from V and 4 bases from J, with 15 bases in between. CDR3 length: 14 residues. Looked up from germline, CDR1 is MDHEN and CDR2 is SYDVKM.

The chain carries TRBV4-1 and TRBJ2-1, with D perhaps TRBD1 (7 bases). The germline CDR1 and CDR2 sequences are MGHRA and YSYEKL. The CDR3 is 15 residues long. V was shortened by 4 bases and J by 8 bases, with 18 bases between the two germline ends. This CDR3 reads CASSPGQERRDEQFF. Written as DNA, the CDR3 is TGCGCCAGCAGCCCAGGACAGGAAAGGAGGGATGAGCAGTTCTTC.